The clone carrying this T cell receptor (beta chain) showed up just once. This entry is derived from a study of technical replicates of blood from several donors. The data were produced by immunoSEQ multiplex PCR, yet TCRdb's version contains in-frame clones alone and is incomplete. In the table there are approximately 82,000 clones, about 91% of which are singletons. The CDR3 sequence is 16 residues long. CDR1 is SGDLS, CDR2 YYNGEE, per germline. J gave up 9 bases and V 0 bases, and 6 bases lay outside the gene matches. The sample consisted of T cells isolated from PBMCs. V gene TRBV9 combines with J gene TRBJ2-1; the match to TRBD2 covers 13 bases. The receptor was derived from a human donor in good health. Some clones in this sample may be carry-over from other donors' samples. The CDR3 spells CASSVGGTSGMGEQFF. CDR3 nucleotide sequence: TGTGCCAGCAGCGTAGGTGGGACTAGCGGGATGGGTGAGCAGTTCTTC.